The next 16 T cell receptor beta chains were all read from a single sample in a study of vaccination effects on CD4 cells after COVID-19. Antigens of these TCRs are unknown. Before sequencing took place, the ViraFEST assay used viral peptide pools to expand antigen-specific CD4+ T cells. Cells that had been cultured for 10 days were the source of isolated CD4+ T cells. Having tested negative for nucleocapsid antibodies, the vaccine recipients showed no prior SARS-CoV-2 infection. Assay: immunoSEQ multiplex PCR; the TCRdb copy retains only in-frame clones and omits some. The sample has about 41,000 clones; roughly 70% are singletons. The input for sequencing was CD4+ T cells from PBMCs cultured with HCoV-OC43 spike peptides, taken before COVID-19 vaccination. This sample's subset: HCoV-OC43 spike overlapping peptide pool stimulation. All receptors come from a human donor who received a COVID-19 vaccine.

This clone was counted only a few times. This sequence joins TRBV7-4 and TRBJ1-6; TRBD1 matches 7 bases. Trimming removed 1 base from V and 0 bases from J; junction bases left unmatched: 18. Germline assignment: CDR1 SGHVT and CDR2 SQSDAQ. The CDR3 length is 22 residues. The CDR3 coding sequence is TGTGCCAGCAGCTTAGTTCGGGCGCCGGGACAGAAGAATAGCTCCTATAATTCACCCCTCCACTTT. This sequence encodes CASSLVRAPGQKNSSYNSPLHF.

V and J are TRBV6-5 and TRBJ2-7; 8 positions match TRBD1. V shed 7 bases, J shed 7 bases, and the junction held 3 bases outside the gene matches. The V gene's germline CDR1 is MNHEY and CDR2 SVGAGI. This CDR3 contains 11 residues. The CDR3 region is CASNTGGEQYF. CDR3 DNA sequence: TGTGCCAGCAATACAGGGGGTGAGCAGTACTTC.

The J gene is TRBJ2-2, the V gene TRBV5-6; D gene unclear. The CDR3 is 15 residues long. The V end lost 4 bases, the J end lost 8 bases, and 18 bases lay between the germline ends. Germline CDR1 SGHDT, CDR2 YYEEEE. The CDR3 DNA reads as TGTGCCAGCAGCCCCCGGCCGACCCGAGAAGGGGAGCTGTTTTTT. Translating gives CASSPRPTREGELFF.

This clone was seen a single time. V and J are TRBV4-2 and TRBJ1-2; TRBD1 matches 9 bases. V gave up 0 bases and J gave up 10 bases; unmatched junction bases: 6. The germline CDR1 and CDR2 sequences are LGHNA and YNFKEQ. The CDR3 is made up of 14 amino acids. In DNA, the CDR3 is TGTGCCAGCAGCCAAGATGGGACAGGGCGCGTCTACACCTTC. Protein: CASSQDGTGRVYTF.

This chain links TRBV7-9 with TRBJ1-1; D unclear. The V end lost 5 bases, the J end lost 1 base, and 5 bases lay between the germline ends. Germline V gene sequence: CDR1 SEHNR, CDR2 FQNEAQ (reference sequence). There are 12 residues in the CDR3. CDR3 protein: CASSQANTEAFF. In DNA, the CDR3 is TGTGCCAGCAGCCAGGCGAACACTGAAGCTTTCTTT.

This chain joins TRBV10-3 and TRBJ2-6, with D unclear. In germline, CDR1 is ENHRY, CDR2 SYGVKD. Trimming left V 4 bases short and J 0 bases short, with 4 bases between. This CDR3 is 14 amino acids long. CDR3 residues: CAISGISGANVLTF. DNA of the CDR3: TGTGCCATCAGTGGGATCTCTGGGGCCAACGTCCTGACTTTC.

The chain carries TRBV11-2 and TRBJ1-1; D may be TRBD1 (5 bases). The germline V gene has CDR1 SGHAT and CDR2 FQNNGV. The V end was cut by 5 bases, the J end by 0 bases, with 13 bases between. The CDR3 totals 15 residues. CDR3 protein: CASSHSGGVNTEAFF. As DNA, the CDR3 is TGTGCCAGCAGCCACTCCGGGGGGGTGAACACTGAAGCTTTCTTT. Using reference TRBV11-2 and TRBJ1-1 for the parts outside the CDR3, the full variable domain is EAGVAQSPRYKIIEKRQSVAFWCNPISGHATLYWYQQILGQGPKLLIQFQNNGVVDDSQLPKDRFSAERLKGVDSTLKIQPAKLEDSAVYLCASSHSGGVNTEAFFGQGTRLTVV.

There are a few counts of this clone. This chain joins TRBV5-1 and TRBJ2-7; 7 positions match TRBD2. The CDR3 extends over 14 amino acids. The V gene's germline CDR1 is SGHRS and CDR2 YFSETQ. The V gene end was trimmed by 0 bases and the J gene end by 3 bases; junction bases not matched to a gene: 3. CDR3 region: CASSLDGLVYEQYF. The CDR3 DNA reads TGCGCCAGCAGCTTGGACGGACTAGTCTACGAGCAGTACTTC. Based on the CDR3 plus reference TRBV5-1 and TRBJ2-7, the full variable domain is KAGVTQTPRYLIKTRGQQVTLSCSPISGHRSVSWYQQTPGQGLQFLFEYFSETQRNKGNFPGRFSGRQFSNSRSEMNVSTLELGDSALYLCASSLDGLVYEQYFGPGTRLTVT.

This clone was counted once. The chain couples TRBV14 to TRBJ2-1; TRBD2 matches at 8 bases. The germline V gene encodes CDR1 SGHDN and CDR2 FVKESK. The CDR3 length is 17 residues. Trimming took 0 bases from V and 7 from J; bases not matched to a gene: 11. The CDR3 reads CASSQDFSSGRNNEQFF. The CDR3 region has the DNA TGTGCCAGCAGCCAAGATTTCTCGAGCGGGAGAAATAATGAGCAGTTCTTC.

The chain joins TRBV6-1 to TRBJ1-2; possibly TRBD1 for D (5 bases). Germline-derived CDR1 and CDR2 are MNHNS and SASEGT. V lost 0 bases and J 6 bases, leaving 11 bases between the germline ends. This CDR3 has 14 residues. Here the CDR3 reads CASSEAGGVDGYTF. The CDR3 bases are TGTGCCAGCAGTGAAGCCGGGGGGGTTGATGGCTACACCTTC.

This chain joins TRBV5-4 and TRBJ1-4; possibly TRBD1 for D (6 bases). Germline CDR1 SGHNT, CDR2 YYREEE (reference sequence). The length of the CDR3 is 15 residues. Trimming removed 3 bases from V and 4 bases from J, with 13 bases in between. The CDR3 loop is CASSWGAGINEKLFF. The CDR3 region has the DNA TGTGCCAGCAGCTGGGGGGCAGGGATTAATGAAAAACTGTTTTTT. The full variable domain, its missing parts supplied by reference TRBV5-4 and TRBJ1-4, is ETGVTQSPTHLIKTRGQQVTLRCSSQSGHNTVSWYQQALGQGPQFIFQYYREEENGRGNFPPRFSGLQFPNYSSELNVNALELDDSALYLCASSWGAGINEKLFFGSGTQLSVL.

The V call is TRBV12-3 or TRBV12-4, the J call TRBJ2-3; weak D call: TRBD2 (5 bases). V gave up 6 bases and J gave up 6 bases, with 13 bases separating them. The CDR3 is 13 amino acids. The CDR3 loop is CASRAASGDTQYF. DNA of the CDR3: TGTGCCAGCAGGGCCGCCTCGGGGGATACGCAGTATTTT.

V is TRBV5-4 and J is TRBJ1-2; TRBD1 agrees at 8 bases. The length of the CDR3 is 15 residues. V lost 1 base, J lost 3 bases, and 5 bases stayed unmatched. The germline gives CDR1 SGHNT, CDR2 YYREEE (reference sequence). The CDR3 reads CASSLPTGGDYGYTF. CDR3 DNA: TGTGCCAGCAGCTTGCCTACAGGGGGAGACTATGGCTACACCTTC. The variable domain in full, completed from reference TRBV5-4 and TRBJ1-2, reads ETGVTQSPTHLIKTRGQQVTLRCSSQSGHNTVSWYQQALGQGPQFIFQYYREEENGRGNFPPRFSGLQFPNYSSELNVNALELDDSALYLCASSLPTGGDYGYTFGSGTRLTVV.

This clone has only a few counts. J is TRBJ2-2 and V is TRBV4-2; 9 bases align to TRBD2. The length of the CDR3 is 15 residues. V shed 3 bases, J shed 4 bases, and the junction held 3 bases outside the gene matches. Germline V gives CDR1 LGHNA, CDR2 YNFKEQ. Written as DNA, the CDR3 is TGTGCCAGCAGCCAGAATAGCGGGAGCACCGGGGAGCTGTTTTTT. This sequence encodes CASSQNSGSTGELFF.

The chain employs TRBV10-3 and TRBJ2-2, with TRBD2 matching over 13 bases. The CDR3 extends over 17 amino acids. Germline V gene sequence: CDR1 ENHRY, CDR2 SYGVKD. V gave up 2 bases and J gave up 6 bases; unmatched junction bases: 6. This CDR3 is CAISEVPGLAGPGELFF. In nucleotides, the CDR3 is TGTGCCATCAGTGAGGTCCCGGGACTAGCGGGACCCGGGGAGCTGTTTTTT.

This sequence joins TRBV27 and TRBJ1-1; the match to TRBD1 covers 8 bases. Germline V gene data show CDR1 as MNHEY and CDR2 as SMNVEV (reference sequence). Germline trimming cut 4 bases from V and 1 base from J; bases unmatched to any gene: 2. The CDR3 has 14 amino acids. The CDR3 nucleotides are TGTGCCAGCAGTTCAACAGGGGGGAACACTGAAGCTTTCTTT. Its translation is CASSSTGGNTEAFF.